This TCR beta chain was obtained from a study of long-term antiretroviral therapy in people with HIV. Study findings and constraints: The ART regimens used between 2004 and 2017 may be less effective than current ones. Relative to transplant donor controls, diversity remained lower despite increasing after ART. For ART adherence, viral resistance and therapy changes, no data were available. The range of CDR3 lengths in HIV repertoires proved narrower than that found in controls.

Trimming left V 1 base short and J 1 base short, with 23 bases between. The CDR3 consists of 20 residues. Germline V gene data show CDR1 as LNHDA and CDR2 as SQIVND (reference sequence). Sequencing used immunoSEQ v3.0 at survey level. Method: immunoSEQ multiplex PCR; TCRdb's copy keeps in-frame clones and lacks some. Seen here are around 15,000 clones, around 85% observed once, and the top ten hold around 17%. Remarks on this clone: Antigen specificity is unknown.

The chain couples TRBV19 to TRBJ1-5, with D maybe TRBD1 (6 bases). This sequence originates from a man in his forties or fifties with HIV. Material: unsorted PBMCs, obtained just before starting antiretroviral therapy. The CDR3 loop reads CASSIGVGAGVGGSNQPQHF. CDR3 coding DNA: TGTGCCAGTAGTATAGGGGTGGGAGCAGGGGTAGGGGGAAGCAATCAGCCCCAGCATTTT.